This T cell receptor (beta chain) originates from a study of T cell clonotyping in hematopoietic cell transplantation. CDR3 length: 15 residues. CDR1 and CDR2 from the germline V gene are MGHDK and SYGVNS. Trimming left V 2 bases short and J 4 bases short, with 13 bases between. To note about this clone: Antigen: not known.

Regarding the study as a whole: Few recipient clonotypes overlapped donors; over 95% were de novo at given depth. No sorting was done, leaving CD4 and CD8 contributions mixed.

The method was immunoSEQ multiplex PCR; TCRdb's version includes in-frame clones alone and lacks a portion of them. The sample lists roughly 13,000 clones; around 98% were seen once. This clonotype was obtained from a female patient in her fifties who had an allogeneic stem cell transplant from an unrelated donor, so T cells may come from the graft donor. Some clones in this sample may be carry-over from other donors' samples. This sequence joins TRBV25-1 and TRBJ2-3, with D possibly being TRBD1 or TRBD2 (5 bases each). The sequencing here drew on peripheral blood mononuclear cells, taken 30 days after allogeneic stem cell transplant. The CDR3 sequence: CASSEAGREADTQYF. The CDR3 bases are TGTGCCAGCAGTGAAGCGGGCAGGGAAGCAGATACGCAGTATTTT.